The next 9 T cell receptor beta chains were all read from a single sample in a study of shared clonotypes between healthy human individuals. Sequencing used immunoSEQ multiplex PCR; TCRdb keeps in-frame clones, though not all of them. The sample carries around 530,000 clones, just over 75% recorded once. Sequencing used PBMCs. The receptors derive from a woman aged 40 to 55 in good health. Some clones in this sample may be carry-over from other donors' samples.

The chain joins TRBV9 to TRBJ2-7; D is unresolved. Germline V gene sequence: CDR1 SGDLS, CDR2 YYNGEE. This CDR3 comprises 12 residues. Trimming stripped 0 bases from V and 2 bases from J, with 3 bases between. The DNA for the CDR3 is TGTGCCAGCAGCGTAGGGACCTACGAGCAGTACTTC. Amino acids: CASSVGTYEQYF.

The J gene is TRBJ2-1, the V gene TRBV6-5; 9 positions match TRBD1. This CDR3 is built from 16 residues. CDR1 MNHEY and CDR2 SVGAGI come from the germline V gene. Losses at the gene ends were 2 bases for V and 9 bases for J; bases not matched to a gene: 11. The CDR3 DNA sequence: TGTGCCAGCAGTTACGGGACAGGGACGTTTCATGGTGAGCAGTTCTTC. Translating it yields CASSYGTGTFHGEQFF.

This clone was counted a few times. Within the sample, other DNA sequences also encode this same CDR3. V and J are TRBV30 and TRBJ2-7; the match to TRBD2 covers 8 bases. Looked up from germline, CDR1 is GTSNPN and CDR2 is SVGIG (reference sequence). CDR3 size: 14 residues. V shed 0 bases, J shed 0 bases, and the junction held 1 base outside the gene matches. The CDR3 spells CAWSVGTSSYEQYF. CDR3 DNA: TGTGCCTGGAGTGTTGGGACTAGCTCCTACGAGCAGTACTTC.

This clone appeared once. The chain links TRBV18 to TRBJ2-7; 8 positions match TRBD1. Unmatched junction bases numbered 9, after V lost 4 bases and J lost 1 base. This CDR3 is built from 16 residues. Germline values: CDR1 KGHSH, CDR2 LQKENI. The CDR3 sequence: CASSLRGTGYSYEQYF. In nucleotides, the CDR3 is TGTGCCAGCTCACTCCGGGGGACAGGCTATTCCTACGAGCAGTACTTC.

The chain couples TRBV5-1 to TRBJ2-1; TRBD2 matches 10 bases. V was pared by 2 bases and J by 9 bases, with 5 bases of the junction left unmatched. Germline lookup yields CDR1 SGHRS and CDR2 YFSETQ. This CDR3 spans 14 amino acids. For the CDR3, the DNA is TGCGCCAGCAGCTTACTAGCGGGACTTCCTGAGCAGTTCTTC. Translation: CASSLLAGLPEQFF.

The CDR3 reads CASSPTGSDTQYF. In nucleotides, the CDR3 is TGTGCCAGCTCACCGACAGGGTCAGATACGCAGTATTTT. The V gene is TRBV18, the J gene TRBJ2-3; 7 bases align to TRBD1. Germline V gene sequence: CDR1 KGHSH, CDR2 LQKENI. CDR3 length: 13 residues. V dropped 3 bases and J dropped 4; count of bases not matched to a gene: 1.

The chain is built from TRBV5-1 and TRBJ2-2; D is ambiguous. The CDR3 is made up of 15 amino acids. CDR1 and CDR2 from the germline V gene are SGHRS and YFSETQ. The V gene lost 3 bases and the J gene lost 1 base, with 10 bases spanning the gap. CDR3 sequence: CASSSGLGNTGELFF. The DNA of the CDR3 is TGCGCCAGCAGCTCAGGCCTGGGGAACACCGGGGAGCTGTTTTTT.

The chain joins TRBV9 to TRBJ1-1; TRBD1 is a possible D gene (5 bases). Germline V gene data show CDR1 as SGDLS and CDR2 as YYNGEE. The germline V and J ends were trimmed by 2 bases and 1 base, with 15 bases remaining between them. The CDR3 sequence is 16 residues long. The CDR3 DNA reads TGTGCCAGCAGCGTCACCCCCGGGACGGAGAACACTGAAGCTTTCTTT. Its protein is CASSVTPGTENTEAFF. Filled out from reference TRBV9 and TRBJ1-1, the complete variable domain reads DSGVTQTPKHLITATGQRVTLRCSPRSGDLSVYWYQQSLDQGLQFLIQYYNGEERAKGNILERFSAQQFPDLHSELNLSSLELGDSALYFCASSVTPGTENTEAFFGQGTRLTVV.

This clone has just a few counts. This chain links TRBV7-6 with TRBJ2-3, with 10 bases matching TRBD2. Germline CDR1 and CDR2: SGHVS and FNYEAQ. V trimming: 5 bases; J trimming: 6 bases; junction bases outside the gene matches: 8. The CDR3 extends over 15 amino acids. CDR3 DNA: TGTGCCAGCAGCAAGCTAGCGGGAGCTAGGGATACGCAGTATTTT. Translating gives CASSKLAGARDTQYF.